This T cell receptor beta chain stems from a study of human T cells and chemical hapten exposure. Whole-study context: Patients were given diphenylcyclopropenone on the scalp weekly across the approximately 25-week study. Patients having alopecia areata, totalis or universalis were mostly female.

The J segment lost 2 bases and the V segment lost 8 bases, leaving 7 bases of the junction unmatched. CDR3 length: 14 residues. Germline lookup yields CDR1 MNHNS and CDR2 SASEGT. Specified time point: patch test 2, 6 weeks after DPC sensitization. The sample's treatment: therapeutic diphenylcyclopropenone sensitization with weekly scalp DPC. Drawing of blood took place ahead of applying each patch test. Unique molecular identifiers were linked by the library to individual cDNA molecules. TCRdb independently ran MiXCR on the RACE reads; one entry per CDR3 protein. The sample has tens of thousands of distinct CDR3 sequences, around 6.7% seen once. This clonotype was found many times.

The receptor's source is a woman aged 25 to 45 with alopecia areata. Some clones in this sample may be carry-over from other donors' samples. The J gene is TRBJ1-2, the V gene TRBV6-1; TRBD1 aligns across 8 bases. The sample consisted of whole blood, taken in connection with sensitization to the hapten diphenylcyclopropenone (DPC). As DNA, the CDR3 is TGTGCCAGCGGTAGGACAGGGACAAACTATGGCTACACCTTC. Protein: CASGRTGTNYGYTF.